The entry below describes one TCR beta chain. No antigen is known for it. This record comes from a study of cytomegalovirus exposure and HLA in healthy donors. Study-level background: Out of 398 genotyped donors, about 81% belonged to the Caucasian-associated ancestry cluster. Overall study results and limits: The authors judged a highly shared variant cluster likely a sequencing artifact. On later analysis, the bulk of CMV-associated TCR beta chains appeared to be HLA-restricted.

60 Vbeta and 13 Jbeta primers were used in PCR. Clones were sequenced by immunoSEQ multiplex PCR, and TCRdb holds only the in-frame ones, with some missing. The data contain approximately 100,000 clones, 79% of them seen just once; the ten biggest clones take up over 4%. Donors consisted of healthy bone marrow donors. The sample consisted of PBMCs. The TCR originated in a female donor in good health and CMV-seropositive.

The CDR3 bases are TGTGCCAGTAGTATAGGAGGATATGGCGGGGAGCTGTTTTTT. Residues: CASSIGGYGGELFF. This chain uses TRBV19 with TRBJ2-2; D not resolved. This CDR3 has 14 residues. V lost 1 base to trimming and J lost 7 bases, with 10 bases between them. The germline CDR1 and CDR2 sequences are LNHDA and SQIVND (reference sequence).